This T cell receptor beta chain was observed in a study of long-term antiretroviral therapy in people with HIV. Version v3.0 of the immunoSEQ assay was performed at survey level. Method: immunoSEQ multiplex PCR; TCRdb's copy keeps in-frame clones and lacks some. This sample has about 19,000 clones; around nine tenths occur once, and the top ten carry about 11%. General observations from the study: Specimen acquisition occurred between about 2004 and 2018, potentially under older ART regimens.

Turning to this clone: The target antigen is unknown.

This receptor was identified in a man aged 40-55 years with HIV. Source: unsorted PBMCs, taken 0.5 years after starting antiretroviral therapy.

The CDR3 sequence is CASSLDAGQPQHF. The DNA of the CDR3 is TGTGCCAGCAGTTTAGATGCAGGTCAGCCCCAGCATTTT. This sequence joins TRBV28 and TRBJ1-5; D uncertain. Germline V gene data show CDR1 as MDHEN and CDR2 as SYDVKM. Trimming left V 2 bases short and J 6 bases short, with 8 bases between. There are 13 residues in the CDR3.